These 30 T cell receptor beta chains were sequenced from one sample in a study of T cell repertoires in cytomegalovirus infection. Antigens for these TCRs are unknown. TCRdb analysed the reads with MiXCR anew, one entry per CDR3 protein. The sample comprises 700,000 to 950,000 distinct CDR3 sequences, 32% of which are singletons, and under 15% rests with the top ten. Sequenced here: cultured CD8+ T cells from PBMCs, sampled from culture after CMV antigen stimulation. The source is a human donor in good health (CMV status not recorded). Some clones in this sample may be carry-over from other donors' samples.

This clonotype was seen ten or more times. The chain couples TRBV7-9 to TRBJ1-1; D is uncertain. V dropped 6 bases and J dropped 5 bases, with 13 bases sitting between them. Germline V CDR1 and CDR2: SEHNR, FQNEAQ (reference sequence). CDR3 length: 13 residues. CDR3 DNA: TGTGCCAGCAGTGTCGGTCCGGGGACTGAAGCTTTCTTT. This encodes CASSVGPGTEAFF.

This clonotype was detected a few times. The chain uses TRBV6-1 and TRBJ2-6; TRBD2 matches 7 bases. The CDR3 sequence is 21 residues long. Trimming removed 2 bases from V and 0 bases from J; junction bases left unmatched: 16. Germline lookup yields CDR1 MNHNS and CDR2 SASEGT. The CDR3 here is CASSERAVAGRGNSGANVLTF. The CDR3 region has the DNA TGTGCCAGCAGTGAACGGGCGGTTGCAGGGAGGGGTAACTCTGGGGCCAACGTCCTGACTTTC.

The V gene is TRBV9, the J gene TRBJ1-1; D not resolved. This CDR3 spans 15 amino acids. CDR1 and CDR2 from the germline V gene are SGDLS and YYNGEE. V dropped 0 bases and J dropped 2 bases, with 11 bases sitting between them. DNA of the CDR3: TGTGCCAGCAGCGTAGAGATATCTCCAAACACTGAAGCTTTCTTT. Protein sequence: CASSVEISPNTEAFF. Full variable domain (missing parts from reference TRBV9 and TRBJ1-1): DSGVTQTPKHLITATGQRVTLRCSPRSGDLSVYWYQQSLDQGLQFLIQYYNGEERAKGNILERFSAQQFPDLHSELNLSSLELGDSALYFCASSVEISPNTEAFFGQGTRLTVV.

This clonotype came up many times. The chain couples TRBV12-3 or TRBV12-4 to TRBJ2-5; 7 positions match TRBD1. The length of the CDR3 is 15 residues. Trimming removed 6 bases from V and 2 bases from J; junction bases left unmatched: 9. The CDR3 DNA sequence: TGTGCCAGCAGCCGGAATGACAGGGATCAAGAGACCCAGTACTTC. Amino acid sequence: CASSRNDRDQETQYF.

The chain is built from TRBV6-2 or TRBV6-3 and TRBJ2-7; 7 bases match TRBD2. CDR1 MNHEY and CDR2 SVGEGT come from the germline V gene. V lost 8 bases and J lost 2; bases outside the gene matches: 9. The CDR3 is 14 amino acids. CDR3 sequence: CASGLRGIPYEQYV. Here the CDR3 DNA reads TGTGCCAGCGGTTTGCGGGGGATCCCCTACGAGCAGTACGTC.

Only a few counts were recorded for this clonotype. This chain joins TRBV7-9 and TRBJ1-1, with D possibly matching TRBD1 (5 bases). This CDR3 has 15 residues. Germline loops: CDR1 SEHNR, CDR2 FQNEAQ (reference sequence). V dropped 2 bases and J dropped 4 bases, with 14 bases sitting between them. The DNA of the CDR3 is TGTGCCAGCAGCTTAAGTCCAGGGAGTCCCACTGAAGCTTTCTTT. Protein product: CASSLSPGSPTEAFF. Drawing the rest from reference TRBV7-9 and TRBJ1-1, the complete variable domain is DTGVSQNPRHKITKRGQNVTFRCDPISEHNRLYWYRQTLGQGPEFLTYFQNEAQLEKSRLLSDRFSAERPKGSFSTLEIQRTEQGDSAMYLCASSLSPGSPTEAFFGQGTRLTVV.

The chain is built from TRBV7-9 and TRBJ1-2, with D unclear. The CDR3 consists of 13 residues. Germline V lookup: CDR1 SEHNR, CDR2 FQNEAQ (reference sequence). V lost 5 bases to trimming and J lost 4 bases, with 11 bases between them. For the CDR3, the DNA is TGTGCCAGCAGCCCTGACTTTTCCTATGGCTACACCTTC. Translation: CASSPDFSYGYTF.

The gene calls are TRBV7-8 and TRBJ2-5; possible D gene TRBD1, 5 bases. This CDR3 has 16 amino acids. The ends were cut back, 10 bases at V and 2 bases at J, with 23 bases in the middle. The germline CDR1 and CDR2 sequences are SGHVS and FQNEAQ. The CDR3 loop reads CANRMAERTIQETQYF. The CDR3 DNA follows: TGTGCCAACAGGATGGCCGAAAGGACCATACAAGAGACCCAGTACTTC.

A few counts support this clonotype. DNA for the CDR3: TGTGCCAGCAGCCAAGTGGGTGGGGGGATGACTGAAGCTTTCTTT. Translation: CASSQVGGGMTEAFF. The rearrangement uses TRBV4-2 and TRBJ1-1; D may be TRBD1 (5 bases). Germline lookup yields CDR1 LGHNA and CDR2 YNFKEQ. V lost 1 base to trimming and J lost 5 bases, with 14 bases between them. This CDR3 region has 15 residues.

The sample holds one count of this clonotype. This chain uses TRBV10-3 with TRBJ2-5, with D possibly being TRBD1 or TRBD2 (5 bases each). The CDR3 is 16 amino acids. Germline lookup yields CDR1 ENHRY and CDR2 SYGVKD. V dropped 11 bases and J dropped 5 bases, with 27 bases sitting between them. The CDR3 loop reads CASPGTGTRRQETQYF. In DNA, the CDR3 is TGTGCCTCTCCTGGGACGGGTACAAGAAGGCAGGAGACCCAGTACTTC.

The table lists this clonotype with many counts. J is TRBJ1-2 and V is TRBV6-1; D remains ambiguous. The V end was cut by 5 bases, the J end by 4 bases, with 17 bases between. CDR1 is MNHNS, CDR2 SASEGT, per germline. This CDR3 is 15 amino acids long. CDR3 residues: CASSSYLDLSYGYTF. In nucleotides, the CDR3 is TGTGCCAGCAGTTCCTACCTTGACTTGAGCTATGGCTACACCTTC.

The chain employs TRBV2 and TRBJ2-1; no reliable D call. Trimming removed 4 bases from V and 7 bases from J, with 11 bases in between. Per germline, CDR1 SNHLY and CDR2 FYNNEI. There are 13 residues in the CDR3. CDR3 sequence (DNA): TGTGCCAGCAGTGCGGCTAGAGGAAATGAGCAGTTCTTC. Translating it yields CASSAARGNEQFF.

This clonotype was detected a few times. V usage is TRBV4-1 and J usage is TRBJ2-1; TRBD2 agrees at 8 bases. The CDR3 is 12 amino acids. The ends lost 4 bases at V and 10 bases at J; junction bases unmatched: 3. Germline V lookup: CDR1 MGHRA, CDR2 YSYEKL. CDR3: CASSPGGMEQFF. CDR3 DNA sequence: TGCGCCAGCAGCCCGGGGGGGATGGAGCAGTTCTTC.

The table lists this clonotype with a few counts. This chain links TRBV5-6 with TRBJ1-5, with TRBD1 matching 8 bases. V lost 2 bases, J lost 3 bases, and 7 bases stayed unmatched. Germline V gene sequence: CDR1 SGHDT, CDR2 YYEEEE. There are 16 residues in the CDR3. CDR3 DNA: TGTGCCAGCAGCTTCTGGACAGGGATTAACAATCAGCCCCAGCATTTT. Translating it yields CASSFWTGINNQPQHF. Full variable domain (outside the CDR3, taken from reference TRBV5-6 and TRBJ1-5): DAGVTQSPTHLIKTRGQQVTLRCSPKSGHDTVSWYQQALGQGPQFIFQYYEEEERQRGNFPDRFSGHQFPNYSSELNVNALLLGDSALYLCASSFWTGINNQPQHFGDGTRLSIL.

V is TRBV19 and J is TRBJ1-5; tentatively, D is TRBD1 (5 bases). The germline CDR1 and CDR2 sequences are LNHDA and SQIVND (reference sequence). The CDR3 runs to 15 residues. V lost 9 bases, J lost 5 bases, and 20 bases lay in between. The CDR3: CASYHRAGSYQPQHF. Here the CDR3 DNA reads TGTGCCAGCTACCATAGGGCAGGGTCATATCAGCCCCAGCATTTT. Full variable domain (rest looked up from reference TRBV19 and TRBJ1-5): DGGITQSPKYLFRKEGQNVTLSCEQNLNHDAMYWYRQDPGQGLRLIYYSQIVNDFQKGDIAEGYSVSREKKESFPLTVTSAQKNPTAFYLCASYHRAGSYQPQHFGDGTRLSIL.

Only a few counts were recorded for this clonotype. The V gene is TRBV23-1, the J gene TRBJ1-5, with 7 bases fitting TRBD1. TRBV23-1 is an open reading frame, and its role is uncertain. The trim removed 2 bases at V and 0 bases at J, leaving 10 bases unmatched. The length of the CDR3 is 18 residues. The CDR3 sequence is CASSQNGRGLSSNQPQHF. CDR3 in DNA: TGCGCCAGCAGTCAAAATGGCAGGGGGTTGAGTAGCAATCAGCCCCAGCATTTT.

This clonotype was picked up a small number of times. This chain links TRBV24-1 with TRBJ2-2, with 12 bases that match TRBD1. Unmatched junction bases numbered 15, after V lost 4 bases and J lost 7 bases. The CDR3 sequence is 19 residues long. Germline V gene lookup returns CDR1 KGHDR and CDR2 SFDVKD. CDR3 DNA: TGTGCCACCAGTGACCCCGGTTCTGGGACAGGGGGCGGTAACGGGGAGCTGTTTTTT. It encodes CATSDPGSGTGGGNGELFF.

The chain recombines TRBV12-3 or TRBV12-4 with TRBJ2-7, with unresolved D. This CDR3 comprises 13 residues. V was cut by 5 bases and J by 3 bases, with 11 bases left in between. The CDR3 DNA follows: TGTGCCAGCAGTAGTGCAGGATTCTACGAGCAGTACTTC. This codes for CASSSAGFYEQYF.

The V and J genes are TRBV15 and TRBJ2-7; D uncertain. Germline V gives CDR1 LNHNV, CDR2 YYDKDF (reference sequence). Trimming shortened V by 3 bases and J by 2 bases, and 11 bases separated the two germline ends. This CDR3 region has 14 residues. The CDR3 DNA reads TGTGCCACCAGCAGGAACCCCCAGGCCTACGAGCAGTACTTC. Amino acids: CATSRNPQAYEQYF.

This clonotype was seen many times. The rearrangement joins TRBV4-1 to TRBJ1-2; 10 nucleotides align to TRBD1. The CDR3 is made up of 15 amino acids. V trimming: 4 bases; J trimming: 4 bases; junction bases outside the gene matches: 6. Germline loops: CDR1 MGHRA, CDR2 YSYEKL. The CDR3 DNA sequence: TGCGCCAGCAGCCCGACAGGGGGCGGAACCTATGGCTACACCTTC. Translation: CASSPTGGGTYGYTF.

The CDR3 coding sequence is TGTGCCAGTAAACCGGCCCAAGGGTCCACTGAAGCTTTCTTT. Its protein product is CASKPAQGSTEAFF. The V and J genes are TRBV19 and TRBJ1-1; D is unresolved. This CDR3 comprises 14 residues. Germline V gene lookup returns CDR1 LNHDA and CDR2 SQIVND (reference sequence). V lost 7 bases and J lost 4, with 16 bases in between.

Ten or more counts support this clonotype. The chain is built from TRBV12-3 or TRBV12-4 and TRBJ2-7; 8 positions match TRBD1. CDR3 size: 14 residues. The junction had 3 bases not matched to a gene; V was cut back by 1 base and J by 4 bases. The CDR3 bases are TGTGCCAGCAGTTTAGGGACAGGGCTTTACGAGCAGTACGTC. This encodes CASSLGTGLYEQYV.

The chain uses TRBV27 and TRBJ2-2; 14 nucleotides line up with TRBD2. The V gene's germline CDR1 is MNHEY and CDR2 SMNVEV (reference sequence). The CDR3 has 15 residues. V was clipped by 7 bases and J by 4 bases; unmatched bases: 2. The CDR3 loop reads CASMTSGGGTGELFF. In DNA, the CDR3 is TGTGCCAGCATGACTAGCGGGGGGGGCACCGGGGAGCTGTTTTTT.

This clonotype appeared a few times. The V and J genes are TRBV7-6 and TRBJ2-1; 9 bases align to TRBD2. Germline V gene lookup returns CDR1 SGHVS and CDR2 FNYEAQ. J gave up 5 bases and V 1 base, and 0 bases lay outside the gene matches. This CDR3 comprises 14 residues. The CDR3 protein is CASSLERGDNEQFF. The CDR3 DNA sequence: TGTGCCAGCAGCTTAGAGCGGGGGGACAATGAGCAGTTCTTC.

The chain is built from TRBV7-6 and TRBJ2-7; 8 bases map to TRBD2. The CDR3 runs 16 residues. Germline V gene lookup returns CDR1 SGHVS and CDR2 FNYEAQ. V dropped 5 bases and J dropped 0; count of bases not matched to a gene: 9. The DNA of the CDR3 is TGTGCCAGCAGCCCCCGGGGGGGCGGCGACTCCTACGAGCAGTACTTC. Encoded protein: CASSPRGGGDSYEQYF.

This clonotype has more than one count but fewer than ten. CDR3 nucleotide sequence: TGTGCCAGCAGCTCCCGACTAGCGGGGGGAGATACGCAGTATTTT. It specifies CASSSRLAGGDTQYF. The rearrangement uses TRBV9 and TRBJ2-3, with 13 bases that match TRBD2. CDR1 SGDLS and CDR2 YYNGEE come from the germline V gene. CDR3 length equals 15 residues. With V trimmed by 4 bases and J by 5 bases, 4 bases remained unmatched. The whole variable domain, filled in from reference TRBV9 and TRBJ2-3, reads DSGVTQTPKHLITATGQRVTLRCSPRSGDLSVYWYQQSLDQGLQFLIQYYNGEERAKGNILERFSAQQFPDLHSELNLSSLELGDSALYFCASSSRLAGGDTQYFGPGTRLTVL.

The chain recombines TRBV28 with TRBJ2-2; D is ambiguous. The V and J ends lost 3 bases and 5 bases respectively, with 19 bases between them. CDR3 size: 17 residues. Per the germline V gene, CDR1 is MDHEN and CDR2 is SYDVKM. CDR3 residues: CASSFPQAGGRTGELFF. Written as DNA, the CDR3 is TGTGCCAGCAGTTTTCCCCAGGCAGGCGGCCGGACCGGGGAGCTGTTTTTT.

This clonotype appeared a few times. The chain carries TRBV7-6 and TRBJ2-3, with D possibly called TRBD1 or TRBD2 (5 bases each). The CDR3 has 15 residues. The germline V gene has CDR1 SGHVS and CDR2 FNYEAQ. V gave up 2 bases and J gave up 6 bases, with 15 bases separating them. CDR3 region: CASSLRAGAVDTQYF. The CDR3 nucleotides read TGTGCCAGCAGCTTAAGGGCCGGGGCGGTGGATACGCAGTATTTT. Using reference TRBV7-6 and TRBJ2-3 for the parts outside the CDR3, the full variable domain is GAGVSQSPRYKVTKRGQDVALRCDPISGHVSLYWYRQALGQGPEFLTYFNYEAQQDKSGLPNDRFSAERPEGSISTLTIQRTEQRDSAMYRCASSLRAGAVDTQYFGPGTRLTVL.

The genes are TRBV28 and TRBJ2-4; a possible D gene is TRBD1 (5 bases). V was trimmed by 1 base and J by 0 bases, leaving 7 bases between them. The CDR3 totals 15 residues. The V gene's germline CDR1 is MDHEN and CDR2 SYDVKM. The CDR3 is CASSLLTEAKNIQYF. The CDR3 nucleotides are TGTGCCAGCAGTTTATTGACAGAAGCCAAAAACATTCAGTACTTC.

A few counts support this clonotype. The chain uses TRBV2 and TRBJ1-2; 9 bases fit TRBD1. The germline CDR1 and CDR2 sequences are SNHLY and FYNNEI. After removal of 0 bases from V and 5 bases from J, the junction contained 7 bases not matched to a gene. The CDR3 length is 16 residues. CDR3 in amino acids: CASSEAPRDREYGYTF. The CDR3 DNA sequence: TGTGCCAGCAGTGAAGCGCCCCGGGACAGGGAATATGGCTACACCTTC.